This entry lists 23 T cell receptor beta chains sequenced from one sample in a study of T cell changes during pregnancy in multiple sclerosis. Some clones are missing from TCRdb's copy, which holds only in-frame ones; the method was immunoSEQ multiplex PCR. The table has about 40,000 clones, approximately 90% seen once. The sequences come from peripheral blood, collected before pregnancy. These receptors were obtained from a female donor with multiple sclerosis, enrolled in a pregnancy study.

By frequency in the sample, this clone is medium-sized. This chain links TRBV7-9 with TRBJ1-1, with D tentatively TRBD1 (5 bases). V was clipped by 5 bases and J by 0 bases, with 19 bases between them. The germline CDR1 and CDR2 sequences are SEHNR and FQNEAQ (reference sequence). This CDR3 region has 17 residues. The CDR3 nucleotides are TGTGCCAGCAGCCCCGGGGGGGGAGGATTCATGAACACTGAAGCTTTCTTT. This gives the protein CASSPGGGGFMNTEAFF.

The V call is TRBV4-2, the J call TRBJ2-1, with a possible D match to TRBD2 (6 bases). This CDR3 contains 16 residues. Germline V CDR1 and CDR2: LGHNA, YNFKEQ. The V and J ends lost 3 bases and 2 bases respectively, with 14 bases between them. The CDR3 region has the DNA TGTGCCAGCAGCCAGCAAGGGGAGGAGCCCTACAATGAGCAGTTCTTC. Amino acids: CASSQQGEEPYNEQFF.

This chain uses TRBV2 with TRBJ2-7, with D possibly being TRBD1 (6 bases). V was cut by 5 bases and J by 3 bases, with 14 bases left in between. CDR3 length: 14 amino acids. Germline V gene data show CDR1 as SNHLY and CDR2 as FYNNEI. The DNA of the CDR3 is TGTGCCAGCAGTTTCAGGGGACGAGACTACGAGCAGTACTTC. Protein sequence: CASSFRGRDYEQYF.

J is TRBJ2-3 and V is TRBV28; no firm D call. There are 15 residues in the CDR3. The germline V gene encodes CDR1 MDHEN and CDR2 SYDVKM. Trimming cost V 0 bases and J 0 bases, with 7 bases left between them. CDR3 region: CASSLWESSTDTQYF. The CDR3 nucleotides are TGTGCCAGCAGTTTATGGGAGTCTAGCACAGATACGCAGTATTTT.

The chain recombines TRBV4-1 with TRBJ2-3, with 7 bases fitting TRBD2. The ends lost 5 bases at V and 0 bases at J; junction bases unmatched: 5. The CDR3 is 15 residues long. In germline, CDR1 is MGHRA, CDR2 YSYEKL. The CDR3 DNA sequence: TGCGCCAGCAGCGTCCGGGAGGCAAGCACAGATACGCAGTATTTT. Protein product: CASSVREASTDTQYF.

This chain connects TRBV5-1 to TRBJ2-3; 7 bases fit TRBD2. The length of the CDR3 is 13 residues. Germline V gene data show CDR1 as SGHRS and CDR2 as YFSETQ. J was trimmed by 10 bases and V by 2 bases; bases with no gene match: 7. The CDR3 region has the DNA TGCGCCAGCAGCTTAATCCGGGAGGAGTCGCAGTATTTT. Protein sequence: CASSLIREESQYF.

This clone has just one count. The V call is TRBV7-3, the J call TRBJ2-2, with 8 bases lining up with TRBD2. The CDR3 totals 16 residues. Germline CDR1 reads SGHTA; CDR2 reads FQGTGA. The J segment lost 6 bases and the V segment lost 0 bases, leaving 6 bases of the junction unmatched. This chain's CDR3 is CASSLTSGRAAGELFF. The CDR3 DNA reads as TGTGCCAGCAGCTTAACATCCGGGAGGGCCGCCGGGGAGCTGTTTTTT.

The chain links TRBV18 to TRBJ1-2, with TRBD1 as a possible D gene (6 bases). The ends were cut back, 2 bases at V and 6 bases at J, with 10 bases in the middle. This CDR3 is built from 13 residues. Looked up from germline, CDR1 is KGHSH and CDR2 is LQKENI. This CDR3 reads CASSPSGDDGYTF. Written as DNA, the CDR3 is TGTGCCAGCTCACCATCAGGGGACGATGGCTACACCTTC.

This sequence joins TRBV6-5 and TRBJ2-7, with 8 bases that match TRBD2. This CDR3 is built from 14 residues. CDR1 and CDR2 from the germline V gene are MNHEY and SVGAGI. J lost 5 bases, V lost 4 bases, and 7 bases had no gene match. The CDR3 sequence is CASSLGTSSHEQYF. The CDR3 DNA sequence: TGTGCCAGCAGTTTAGGGACTAGTAGCCACGAGCAGTACTTC.

V gene TRBV6-1 combines with J gene TRBJ2-7, with 11 nucleotides matching TRBD2. J lost 3 bases, V lost 7 bases, and 5 bases had no gene match. This CDR3 comprises 14 residues. CDR1 MNHNS and CDR2 SASEGT come from the germline V gene. The CDR3 loop reads CASTGTSGSYEQYF. The CDR3 DNA sequence: TGTGCCAGCACCGGAACTAGCGGGAGCTACGAGCAGTACTTC.

The rearrangement links TRBV18 to TRBJ1-4, with 7 positions matching TRBD1. CDR1 and CDR2 from the germline V gene are KGHSH and LQKENI. This CDR3 region has 15 residues. After removal of 3 bases from V and 8 bases from J, the junction contained 9 bases not matched to a gene. In DNA form, the CDR3 reads TGTGCCAGCTCACCCCCATACAGGGGAGGAGAAAAACTGTTTTTT. Amino acids: CASSPPYRGGEKLFF.

This clone has a single count. The chain carries TRBV10-2 and TRBJ1-1, with D unresolved. The CDR3 loop spans 18 amino acids. Per the germline V gene, CDR1 is WSHSY and CDR2 is SAAADI. Trimming removed 3 bases at V and 6 bases at J, with 26 bases between. The CDR3 spells CASSDLAQAIGGGAEAFF. DNA for the CDR3: TGCGCCAGCAGTGACCTGGCTCAGGCGATTGGCGGAGGCGCTGAAGCTTTCTTT.

V and J are TRBV4-2 and TRBJ2-3; 14 nucleotides align to TRBD2. This CDR3 has 18 residues. The J segment lost 1 base and the V segment lost 2 bases, leaving 5 bases of the junction unmatched. CDR1 LGHNA and CDR2 YNFKEQ come from the germline V gene. Written as DNA, the CDR3 is TGTGCCAGCAGCCAATCGACTAGCGGGAGGGAGGGCACAGATACGCAGTATTTT. It is translated as CASSQSTSGREGTDTQYF.

The chain has TRBV5-1 and TRBJ2-5; 7 bases map to TRBD2. After removal of 0 bases from V and 3 bases from J, the junction contained 8 bases not matched to a gene. The CDR3 spans 16 residues. Germline CDR1 SGHRS, CDR2 YFSETQ. The CDR3 DNA reads as TGCGCCAGCAGCTTGGAATCGAGCGGGACTAAAGAGACCCAGTACTTC. Residues: CASSLESSGTKETQYF.

This chain connects TRBV5-6 to TRBJ1-6; 8 bases are shared with TRBD1. Germline CDR1 and CDR2: SGHDT and YYEEEE. V lost 4 bases, J lost 8 bases, and 5 bases stayed unmatched. This CDR3 has 14 residues. The DNA of the CDR3 is TGTGCCAGCAGCGCCGCAGGGGGCTATTCACCCCTCCACTTT. Encoded protein: CASSAAGGYSPLHF.

The chain uses TRBV6-6 and TRBJ2-4, with 7 positions matching TRBD1. Trimming at V came to 6 bases and at J to 11 bases, leaving 7 bases not matched to a gene. The CDR3 runs to 12 residues. The germline gives CDR1 MNHNY, CDR2 SVGAGI (reference sequence). The CDR3 loop reads CASSPGQSFQYF. CDR3 in DNA: TGTGCCAGCAGCCCGGGACAGTCGTTTCAGTACTTC.

CDR3: CASSQWGTSGSSGQFF. Here the CDR3 DNA reads TGCGCCAGCAGCCAGTGGGGGACTAGCGGGAGTTCTGGGCAGTTCTTC. This rearrangement joins TRBV4-3 to TRBJ2-1, with 14 bases aligning to TRBD2. The CDR3 is made up of 16 amino acids. The ends lost 3 bases at V and 12 bases at J; junction bases unmatched: 10. In germline, CDR1 is LGHNA, CDR2 YSLEER.

This chain links TRBV28 with TRBJ2-7, with D perhaps matching TRBD1 (6 bases). Germline loops: CDR1 MDHEN, CDR2 SYDVKM. Trimming stripped 8 bases from V and 1 base from J, with 15 bases between. This CDR3 is 14 amino acids long. DNA of the CDR3: TGTGCCAGCGAGGCCAGGGGAAGTTCCTACGAGCAGTACTTC. The encoded protein is CASEARGSSYEQYF.

In nucleotides, the CDR3 is TGTGCTAGTGGTTCGGGACAGGCTCCCTCCTACGAGCAGTACTTC. Protein product: CASGSGQAPSYEQYF. V and J are TRBV12-5 and TRBJ2-7, with TRBD1 identical over 8 bases. The CDR3 has 15 amino acids. Germline values: CDR1 LGHNT, CDR2 FRNRAP. V shed 4 bases and J 0 bases; nucleotides not matched to a gene: 5.

The chain links TRBV15 to TRBJ1-5, with D possibly TRBD1 on 5 matching bases. Trimming took off 9 bases at V and 3 bases at J, with 12 bases between the two ends. Germline loops: CDR1 LNHNV, CDR2 YYDKDF (reference sequence). The CDR3 length is 13 residues. The CDR3 protein is CATKGTNNQPQHF. CDR3 coding DNA: TGTGCCACGAAGGGGACTAACAATCAGCCCCAGCATTTT.

V and J are TRBV6-5 and TRBJ2-7; 9 positions agree with TRBD2. The V segment lost 1 base and the J segment 4 bases; nucleotides outside the gene matches: 5. In germline, CDR1 is MNHEY, CDR2 SVGAGI. The CDR3 runs to 15 residues. CDR3 DNA: TGTGCCAGCAGTTACTTGCCTAGCGGGACTTACGAGCAGTACTTC. Protein sequence: CASSYLPSGTYEQYF.

J is TRBJ2-1 and V is TRBV28; 8 bases match TRBD1. J lost 1 base, V lost 3 bases, and 5 bases had no gene match. Germline loops: CDR1 MDHEN, CDR2 SYDVKM. The CDR3 runs to 16 residues. DNA of the CDR3: TGTGCCAGCAGTTTTGCCGGACAGGGATCCTACAATGAGCAGTTCTTC. Translated: CASSFAGQGSYNEQFF.

The rearrangement uses TRBV19 and TRBJ1-2; D possibly corresponds to TRBD1 (6 bases). Trimming removed 5 bases at V and 0 bases at J, with 10 bases between. Per the germline V gene, CDR1 is LNHDA and CDR2 is SQIVND (reference sequence). The length of the CDR3 is 14 residues. CDR3 amino acids: CASSLRQANYGYTF. The CDR3 coding sequence is TGTGCCAGTAGTCTCCGACAGGCTAACTATGGCTACACCTTC.